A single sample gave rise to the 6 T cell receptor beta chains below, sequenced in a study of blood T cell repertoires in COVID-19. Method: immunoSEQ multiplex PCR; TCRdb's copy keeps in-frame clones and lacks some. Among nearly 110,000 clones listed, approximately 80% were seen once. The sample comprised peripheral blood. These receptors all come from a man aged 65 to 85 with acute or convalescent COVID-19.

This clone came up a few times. The CDR3 region is CASSPPSGQGKSPLHF. CDR3 DNA: TGTGCCAGCTCACCACCGAGTGGGCAGGGCAAGTCACCCCTCCACTTT. The chain carries TRBV18 and TRBJ1-6, with D possibly TRBD1 on 5 matching bases. V shed 0 bases and J shed 10 bases, with 16 bases lying between them. The V gene's germline CDR1 is KGHSH and CDR2 LQKENI. The CDR3 is made up of 16 amino acids.

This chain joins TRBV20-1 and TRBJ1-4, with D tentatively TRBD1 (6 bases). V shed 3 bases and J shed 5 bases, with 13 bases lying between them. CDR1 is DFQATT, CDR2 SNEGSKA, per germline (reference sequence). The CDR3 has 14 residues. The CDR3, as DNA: TGCAGTGCTAGTTCCGTACAGGGAAATGAAAAACTGTTTTTT. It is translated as CSASSVQGNEKLFF.

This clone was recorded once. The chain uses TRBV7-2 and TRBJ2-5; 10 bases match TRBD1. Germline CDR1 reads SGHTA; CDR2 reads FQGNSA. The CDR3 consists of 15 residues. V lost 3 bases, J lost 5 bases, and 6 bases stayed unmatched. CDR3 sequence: CASSFDRGLGETQYF. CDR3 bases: TGTGCCAGCAGCTTCGACAGGGGGCTGGGGGAGACCCAGTACTTC.

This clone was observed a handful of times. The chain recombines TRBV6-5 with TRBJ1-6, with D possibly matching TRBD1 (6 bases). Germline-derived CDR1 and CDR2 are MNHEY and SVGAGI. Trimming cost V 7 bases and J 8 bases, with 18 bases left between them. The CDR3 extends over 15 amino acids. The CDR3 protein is CASIGPGVWDSPLHF. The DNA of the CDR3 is TGTGCCAGCATTGGCCCAGGGGTGTGGGATTCACCCCTCCACTTT.

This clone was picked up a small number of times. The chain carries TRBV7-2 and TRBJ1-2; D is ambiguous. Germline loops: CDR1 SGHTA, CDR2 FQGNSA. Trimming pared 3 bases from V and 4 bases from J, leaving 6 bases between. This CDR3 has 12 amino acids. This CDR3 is CASSFPIYGYTF. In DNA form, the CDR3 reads TGTGCCAGCAGCTTTCCCATCTATGGCTACACCTTC.

The CDR3 DNA reads TGTGCCAGCAGCAGGCTCGATCAGCCCCAGCATTTT. It translates to CASSRLDQPQHF. V and J are TRBV6-5 and TRBJ1-5; D is uncertain. Trimming shortened V by 6 bases and J by 5 bases, and 8 bases separated the two germline ends. CDR3 length: 12 residues. Germline CDR1 is MNHEY and CDR2 is SVGAGI.